A single T cell receptor (beta chain) is shown here with its context. The data were obtained in a study of T-cell reconstitution after alpha-beta-depleted transplantation in children. The authors prepared the TCRbeta library with unique molecular identifiers. MiXCR, run by TCRdb on the PCR reads, gives a single entry per CDR3 protein. The table includes some 500,000 distinct CDR3 sequences, about 18% detected once. Sample: PBMCs from the stem cell graft donor, taken from the stem cell graft. The receptor was derived from a human donor who donated a stem cell graft to a child with acute lymphoblastic leukemia.

The CDR3 DNA is TGTGCCAGCAGTCGGTCAGGGTTAGGTGAAAAACTGTTTTTT. Translation gives CASSRSGLGEKLFF. The chain is built from TRBV27 and TRBJ1-4, with D perhaps TRBD1 (5 bases). The length of the CDR3 is 14 residues. Germline V gene data show CDR1 as MNHEY and CDR2 as SMNVEV (reference sequence). V was clipped by 5 bases and J by 7 bases, with 14 bases between them.